Listed here are 2 T cell receptor beta chains from one sample, sequenced in a study of radiation and T cells in renal cell carcinoma. The method was immunoSEQ multiplex PCR; TCRdb's version includes in-frame clones alone and lacks a portion of them. This table has approximately 80,000 clones, 80% to 90% appearing once. Noted time point: blood 4 weeks post-SBRT, at nephrectomy. Stated treatment: 15 Gy SBRT to primary tumor, nephrectomy 4 weeks later. Material: blood, obtained from a patient whose treatment included radiotherapy and nephrectomy. Receptor source: a woman in her seventies with renal cell carcinoma.

V is TRBV4-2 and J is TRBJ2-5; 7 bases fit TRBD1. The V segment lost 0 bases and the J segment 5 bases; nucleotides outside the gene matches: 0. The CDR3 consists of 13 residues. Germline V gene lookup returns CDR1 LGHNA and CDR2 YNFKEQ. CDR3 DNA sequence: TGTGCCAGCAGCCAAGACAGGGGGGAGACCCAGTACTTC. Its protein is CASSQDRGETQYF.

The rearrangement uses TRBV5-4 and TRBJ1-2, with D uncertain. Between the trimmed V and J ends, which lost 6 bases and 8 bases, there was a span of 20 bases. The CDR3 runs to 14 residues. Germline values: CDR1 SGHNT, CDR2 YYREEE (reference sequence). The CDR3 here is CASTIGGRGGGYTF. The CDR3 bases are TGTGCCAGCACCATTGGAGGGCGGGGAGGAGGCTACACCTTC.